The rows below give T cell receptor beta chains drawn from one sample of a study of blood T cell repertoires in COVID-19. The data were produced by immunoSEQ multiplex PCR, yet TCRdb's version contains in-frame clones alone and is incomplete. The sample contains around 200,000 clones, approximately 90% of which appear only once. Sequences were obtained from PBMCs or T cells enriched from blood (not recorded which). The receptor set was obtained from a woman between 18 and 30 years old who had recovered from COVID-19. Both conserved end residues are part of each CDR3. Fields, in order: D gene, clone size, V gene, J gene, CDR3 protein, CDR3 DNA. The D gene is left open where the match is weak. Not all rows give a size; the values are once, few, many and, for expanded clones, a class.

>TRBD1|-|TRBV9|TRBJ1-3
CASSSGGRNTIYF
TGTGCCAGCAGCTCAGGGGGTAGAAACACCATATATTTT
>-|-|TRBV30|TRBJ2-1
CAWSPGYDDYNEQFF
TGTGCCTGGAGCCCGGGTTACGATGACTACAATGAGCAGTTCTTC
>-|-|TRBV2|TRBJ2-7
CASLDIGYEQYF
TGTGCCAGCCTTGACATTGGCTACGAGCAGTACTTC
>-|-|TRBV30|TRBJ2-5
CAWTGSSSETQYF
TGTGCCTGGACGGGATCCTCGTCGGAGACCCAGTACTTC
>TRBD1|-|TRBV18|TRBJ2-1
CASSPRDSNEQFF
TGTGCCAGCTCACCCCGGGACAGCAATGAGCAGTTCTTC
>-|few|TRBV7-8|TRBJ1-6
CASSLERLGWPPLHF
TGTGCCAGCAGCTTAGAGAGGCTGGGTTGGCCACCCCTCCACTTT
>-|-|TRBV30|TRBJ2-7
CAWSVATSRWEQYF
TGTGCCTGGAGTGTAGCGACTAGTAGATGGGAGCAGTACTTC
>TRBD2|-|TRBV10-3|TRBJ2-3
CAISVISGSVSTDTQYF
TGTGCCATCAGTGTAATCAGCGGGAGCGTATCCACAGATACGCAGTATTTT
>-|-|TRBV27|TRBJ2-3
CASSFVAPTATDTQYF
TGTGCCAGCAGTTTCGTAGCGCCCACTGCAACAGATACGCAGTATTTT
>TRBD1|-|TRBV19|TRBJ2-7
CASSIQDRPYEQYF
TGTGCCAGTAGTATCCAGGACAGGCCCTACGAGCAGTACTTC
>-|-|TRBV25-1|TRBJ2-2
CASSEGGGTTGELFF
TGTGCCAGCAGTGAAGGAGGAGGAACCACCGGGGAGCTGTTTTTT
>-|-|TRBV5-5|TRBJ1-3
CASSLAGSGNTIYF
TGTGCCAGCAGCTTGGCAGGCTCTGGAAACACCATATATTTT
>-|-|TRBV30|TRBJ2-7
CAWSVLAGSYEQYF
TGTGCCTGGAGTGTATTGGCAGGATCCTACGAGCAGTACTTC
>-|-|TRBV10-3|TRBJ2-5
CATRGGETQYF
TGTGCCACTAGGGGAGGCGAGACCCAGTACTTC
>TRBD2|once|TRBV9|TRBJ2-7
CASSPLLRPLAGGDYEQYF
TGTGCCAGCAGCCCCCTACTAAGACCACTAGCGGGAGGGGACTACGAGCAGTACTTC
>TRBD2|-|TRBV7-3|TRBJ2-5
CASTRPSGSPETQYF
TGTGCCAGCACCCGGCCTAGCGGGAGCCCGGAGACCCAGTACTTC
>TRBD1|-|TRBV2|TRBJ2-2
CASRRQGANTGELFF
TGTGCCAGCAGGAGACAGGGGGCGAACACCGGGGAGCTGTTTTTT
>TRBD2|once|TRBV7-3|TRBJ2-3
CASHSRRVSGKNADTQYF
TGTGCCAGCCACTCAAGGAGGGTTAGCGGGAAAAATGCAGATACGCAGTATTTT
>TRBD1|-|TRBV7-8|TRBJ1-5
CASSFGQVNQPQHF
TGTGCCAGCAGCTTCGGACAGGTCAATCAGCCCCAGCATTTT
>TRBD1|-|TRBV6-2/TRBV6-3|TRBJ1-5
CASIPRGRGFLQPQHF
TGTGCCAGCATCCCCAGGGGGCGCGGATTCTTGCAGCCCCAGCATTTT
>TRBD1|-|TRBV7-6|TRBJ1-3
CASSYGSGTGGRNTIYF
TGTGCCAGCAGCTACGGGTCCGGGACAGGGGGCAGAAACACCATATATTTT
>TRBD2|-|TRBV28|TRBJ2-5
CASSRPSGSSETQYF
TGTGCCAGCAGTCGGCCTAGCGGGAGTTCCGAGACCCAGTACTTC
>TRBD1|once|TRBV27|TRBJ2-1
CASSPPPGQGSYNEQFF
TGTGCCAGCAGTCCCCCCCCGGGACAGGGGTCCTACAATGAGCAGTTCTTC
>TRBD2|-|TRBV19|TRBJ2-5
CASTQAGARTQQETQYF
TGTGCCAGTACCCAGGCGGGAGCCAGAACGCAACAAGAGACCCAGTACTTC
>-|-|TRBV7-9|TRBJ1-2
CASSLARGNYGYTF
TGTGCCAGCAGCTTAGCGCGCGGGAACTATGGCTACACCTTC
>-|-|TRBV27|TRBJ2-7
CASSLRGAHEQYF
TGTGCCAGCAGTTTACGGGGAGCCCACGAGCAGTACTTC
>TRBD1|-|TRBV4-1|TRBJ1-5
CASSQEVTGDQPQHF
TGCGCCAGCAGCCAAGAAGTGACAGGGGACCAGCCCCAGCATTTT
>TRBD1|-|TRBV6-1|TRBJ2-1
CASSAYVTTGNRDSEQFF
TGTGCCAGCAGTGCCTACGTGACGACAGGGAACCGGGACAGTGAGCAGTTCTTC
>-|few|TRBV18|TRBJ1-2
CASSIRDTGYTF
TGTGCCAGCTCAATCCGGGACACTGGCTACACCTTC
>TRBD2|once|TRBV6-5|TRBJ2-2
CASSLAGGAGELFF
TGTGCCAGCAGTCTAGCGGGAGGGGCCGGGGAGCTGTTTTTT
>-|-|TRBV27|TRBJ2-7
CASRSAMGHPSYEQYF
TGTGCCAGCAGGTCGGCGATGGGACACCCTTCCTACGAGCAGTACTTC
>TRBD2|-|TRBV5-1|TRBJ2-5
CASSLGTSGQETQYF
TGCGCCAGCAGCTTGGGGACTAGCGGGCAAGAGACCCAGTACTTC
>-|-|TRBV5-1|TRBJ1-2
CASSFEGTVLGYTF
TGCGCCAGCAGCTTTGAGGGTACAGTTCTTGGCTACACCTTC
>TRBD2|once|TRBV19|TRBJ2-7
CASNQGGLAGNYEQYF
TGTGCCAGTAACCAGGGCGGGCTAGCGGGAAACTACGAGCAGTACTTC
>-|-|TRBV28|TRBJ2-2
CASSYNEHLTGELFF
TGTGCCAGCAGTTATAACGAGCATCTTACCGGGGAGCTGTTTTTT
>TRBD1|-|TRBV7-9|TRBJ2-7
CASSRRDRGYEQYF
TGTGCCAGCAGCCGTCGGGACAGGGGCTACGAGCAGTACTTC
>-|-|TRBV5-1|TRBJ2-5
CASSLGGSRGETQYF
TGCGCCAGCAGCTTGGGGGGAAGCCGGGGAGAGACCCAGTACTTC
>TRBD2|-|TRBV7-9|TRBJ2-3
CASSWASGASTDTQYF
TGTGCCAGCAGCTGGGCTAGCGGGGCTAGCACAGATACGCAGTATTTT
>-|-|TRBV18|TRBJ2-2
CASSPGFRELFF
TGTGCCAGCTCGCCGGGTTTCCGGGAGCTGTTTTTT
>-|-|TRBV13|TRBJ1-3
CASSLGEAGYSGNTIYF
TGTGCCAGCAGCTTAGGGGAAGCGGGGTACTCTGGAAACACCATATATTTT
>-|once|TRBV5-6|TRBJ1-1
CASSTTGTPTFF
TGTGCCAGCAGCACAACCGGGACTCCGACTTTCTTT
>-|-|TRBV5-6|TRBJ2-3
CASSASGLFLLFTQYF
TGTGCCAGCAGCGCGTCGGGTCTTTTCCTCCTGTTTACGCAGTATTTT
>-|-|TRBV21-1|TRBJ2-5
CASSKPLPSDPGETQYF
TGTGCCAGCAGCAAACCGCTCCCTAGCGATCCAGGGGAGACCCAGTACTTC
>TRBD1|-|TRBV28|TRBJ1-2
CASSLRTGERYGYTF
TGTGCCAGCAGTCTACGGACAGGGGAGCGGTATGGCTACACCTTC
>TRBD2|-|TRBV3-1/TRBV3-2|TRBJ2-1
CASSPTWTSYNEQFF
TGTGCCAGCAGCCCTACGTGGACTAGCTACAATGAGCAGTTCTTC